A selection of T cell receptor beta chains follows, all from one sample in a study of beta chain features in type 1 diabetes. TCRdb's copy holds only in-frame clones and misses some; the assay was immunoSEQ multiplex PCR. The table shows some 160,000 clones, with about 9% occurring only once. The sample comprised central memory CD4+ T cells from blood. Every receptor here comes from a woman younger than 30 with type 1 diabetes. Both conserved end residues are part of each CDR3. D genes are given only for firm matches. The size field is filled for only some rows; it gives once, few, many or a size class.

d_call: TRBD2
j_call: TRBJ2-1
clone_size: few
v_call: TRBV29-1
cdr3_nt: TGCAGCGTCCCCAATAGCGGGAGTTTGTTCGACAATGAGCAGTTCTTC
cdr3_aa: CSVPNSGSLFDNEQFF

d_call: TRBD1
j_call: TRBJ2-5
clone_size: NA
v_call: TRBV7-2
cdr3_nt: TGTGCCAGCAGCTTAGACAGGGGAGAGACCCAGTACTTC
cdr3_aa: CASSLDRGETQYF

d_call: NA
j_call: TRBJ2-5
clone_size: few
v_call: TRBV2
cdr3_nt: TGTGCCACCGTCTCTGGGACTGCAAAGGAGACCCAGTACTTC
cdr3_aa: CATVSGTAKETQYF

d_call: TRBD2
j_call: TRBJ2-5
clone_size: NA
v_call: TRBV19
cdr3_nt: TGTGCCAGTGCGACTAGCGGAGGAACCCAGTACTTC
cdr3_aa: CASATSGGTQYF

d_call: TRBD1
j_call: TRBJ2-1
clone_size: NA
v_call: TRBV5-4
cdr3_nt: TGTGCCAGCAGCCACGCTAGGGACAGGGGCCGGTCCTACAATGAGCAGTTCTTC
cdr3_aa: CASSHARDRGRSYNEQFF

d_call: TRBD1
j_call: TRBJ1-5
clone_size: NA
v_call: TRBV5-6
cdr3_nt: TGTGCCAGCAGCTCAACAGGGGGCGGGTATCAGCCCCAGCATTTT
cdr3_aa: CASSSTGGGYQPQHF

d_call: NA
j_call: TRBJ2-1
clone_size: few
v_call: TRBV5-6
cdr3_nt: TGTGCCAGCAGCTTTCAGGTTGGAAATGAGCAGTTCTTC
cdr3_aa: CASSFQVGNEQFF

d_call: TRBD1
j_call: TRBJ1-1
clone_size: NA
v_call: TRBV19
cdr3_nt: TGTGCCAGTCGGGGACAGGGACTTTTCGGTGAAGCTTTCTTT
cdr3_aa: CASRGQGLFGEAFF

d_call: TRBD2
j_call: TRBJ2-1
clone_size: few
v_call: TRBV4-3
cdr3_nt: TGCGCCAGCAGCCAAGATCACATGGGACTAGCGGGAGCCAATGAGCAGTTCTTC
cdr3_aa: CASSQDHMGLAGANEQFF

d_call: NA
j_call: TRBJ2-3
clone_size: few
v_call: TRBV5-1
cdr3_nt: TGCGCCAGCACTTCGGGGGGACAAGGCACAGATACGCAGTATTTT
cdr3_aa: CASTSGGQGTDTQYF

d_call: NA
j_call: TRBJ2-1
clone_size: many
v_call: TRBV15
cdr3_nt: TGTGCCACCAGCAGAGTCACGAGCTCCTACAATGAGCAGTTCTTC
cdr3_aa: CATSRVTSSYNEQFF

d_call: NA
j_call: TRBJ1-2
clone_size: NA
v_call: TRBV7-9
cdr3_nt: TGTGCCAGCAGCTTAGGGGGGGATGGCTACACCTTC
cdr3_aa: CASSLGGDGYTF

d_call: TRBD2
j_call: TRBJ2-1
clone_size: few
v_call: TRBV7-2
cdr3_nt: TGTGCCAGCAGCTTAGATTCGGGGACTAGCGGGAAGTTCTTC
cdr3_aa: CASSLDSGTSGKFF

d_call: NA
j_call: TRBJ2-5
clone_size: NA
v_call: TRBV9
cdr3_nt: TGTGCCAGCCACCCGACGGGGGACGGGGAGACCCAGTACTTC
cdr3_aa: CASHPTGDGETQYF

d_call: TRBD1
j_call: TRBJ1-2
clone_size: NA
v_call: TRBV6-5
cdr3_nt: TGTGCCAGCAGAGTAGGACAGGGGGAAGGTGGCTACACCTTC
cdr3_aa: CASRVGQGEGGYTF

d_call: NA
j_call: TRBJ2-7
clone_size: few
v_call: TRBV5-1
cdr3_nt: TGCGCCAGCAGCACCTATGGGGGGGCCGAATACTACGAGCAGTACTTC
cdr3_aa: CASSTYGGAEYYEQYF

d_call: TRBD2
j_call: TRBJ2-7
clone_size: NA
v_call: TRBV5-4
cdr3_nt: TGTGCCAGCACCTCTTCAGCCGGCGGGAGTTCGGTCGAGCAGTACTTC
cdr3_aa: CASTSSAGGSSVEQYF

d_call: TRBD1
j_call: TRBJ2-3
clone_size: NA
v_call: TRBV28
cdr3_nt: TGTGCCAGCAGACTAGGGACAGCAGATACGCAGTATTTT
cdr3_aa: CASRLGTADTQYF

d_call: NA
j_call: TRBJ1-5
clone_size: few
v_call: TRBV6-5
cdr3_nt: TGTGCCAGCAGTGAGGTACCCGCGCAGCCCCAGCATTTT
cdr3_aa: CASSEVPAQPQHF

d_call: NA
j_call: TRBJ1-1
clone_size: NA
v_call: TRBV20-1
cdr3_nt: TGCAGTGCTAGAGGGACAGCTGAAGCTTTCTTT
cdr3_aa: CSARGTAEAFF